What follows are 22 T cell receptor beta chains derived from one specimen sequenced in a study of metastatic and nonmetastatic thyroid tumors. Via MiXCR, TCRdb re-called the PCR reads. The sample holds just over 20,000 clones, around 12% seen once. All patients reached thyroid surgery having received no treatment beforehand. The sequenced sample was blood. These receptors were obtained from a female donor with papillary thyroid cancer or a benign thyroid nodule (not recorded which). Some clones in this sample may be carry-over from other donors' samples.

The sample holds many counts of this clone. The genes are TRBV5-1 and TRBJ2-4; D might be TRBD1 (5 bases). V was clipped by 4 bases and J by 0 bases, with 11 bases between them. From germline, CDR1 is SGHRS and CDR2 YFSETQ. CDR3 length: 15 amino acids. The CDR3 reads CASSVTGIAKNIQYF. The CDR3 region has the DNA TGCGCCAGCAGCGTAACAGGTATAGCCAAAAACATTCAGTACTTC.

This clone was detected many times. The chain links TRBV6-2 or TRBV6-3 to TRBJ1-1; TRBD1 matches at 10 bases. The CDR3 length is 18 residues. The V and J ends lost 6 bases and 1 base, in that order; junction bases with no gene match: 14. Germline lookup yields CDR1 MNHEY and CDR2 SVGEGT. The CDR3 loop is CASRPLRDRGHPNTEAFF. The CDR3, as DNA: TGTGCCAGCAGACCCCTCCGGGACAGGGGCCATCCGAACACTGAAGCTTTCTTT.

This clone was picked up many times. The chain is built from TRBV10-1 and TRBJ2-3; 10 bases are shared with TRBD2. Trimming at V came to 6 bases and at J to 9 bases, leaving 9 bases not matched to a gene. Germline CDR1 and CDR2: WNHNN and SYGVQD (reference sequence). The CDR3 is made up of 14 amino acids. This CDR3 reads CASRASGSSTTQYF. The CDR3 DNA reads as TGCGCCAGCAGAGCTAGCGGGAGCTCAACAACGCAGTATTTT.

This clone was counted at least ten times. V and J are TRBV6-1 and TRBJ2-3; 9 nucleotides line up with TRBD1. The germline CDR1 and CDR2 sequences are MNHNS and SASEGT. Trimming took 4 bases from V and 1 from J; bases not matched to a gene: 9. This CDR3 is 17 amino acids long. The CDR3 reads CASSGPTGGVGTDTQYF. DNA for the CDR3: TGTGCCAGCAGTGGCCCGACAGGGGGTGTCGGCACAGATACGCAGTATTTT.

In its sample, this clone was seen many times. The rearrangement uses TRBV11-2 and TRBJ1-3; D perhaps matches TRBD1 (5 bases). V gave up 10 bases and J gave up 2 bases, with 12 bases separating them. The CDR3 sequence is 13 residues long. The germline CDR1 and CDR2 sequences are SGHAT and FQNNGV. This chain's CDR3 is CATSRGPGNTIYF. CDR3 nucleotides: TGTGCCACCTCCCGGGGCCCTGGAAACACCATATATTTT.

This CDR3 is CSAGPILGVYEQYF. The CDR3 DNA sequence: TGCAGTGCCGGACCTATCCTGGGGGTCTACGAGCAGTACTTC. This chain uses TRBV20-1 with TRBJ2-7; perhaps D is TRBD1 or TRBD2 (5 bases each). The CDR3 has 14 amino acids. The germline gives CDR1 DFQATT, CDR2 SNEGSKA (reference sequence). V was cut by 6 bases and J by 3 bases, with 18 bases left in between.

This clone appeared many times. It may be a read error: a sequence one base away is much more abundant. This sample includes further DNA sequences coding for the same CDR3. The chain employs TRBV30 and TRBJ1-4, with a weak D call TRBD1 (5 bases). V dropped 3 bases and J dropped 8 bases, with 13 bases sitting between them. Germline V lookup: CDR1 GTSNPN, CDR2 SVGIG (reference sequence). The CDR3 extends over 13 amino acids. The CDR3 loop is CAWRGRVREKLFF. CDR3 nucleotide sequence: TGTGCCTGGAGGGGCAGGGTAAGGGAAAAACTGTTTTTT.

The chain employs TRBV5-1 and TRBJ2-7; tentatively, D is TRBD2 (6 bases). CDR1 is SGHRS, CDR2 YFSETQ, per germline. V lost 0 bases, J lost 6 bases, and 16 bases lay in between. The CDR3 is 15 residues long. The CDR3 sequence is CASSLVAVPGSEQYF. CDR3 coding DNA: TGCGCCAGCAGCTTGGTAGCGGTTCCAGGGTCCGAGCAGTACTTC. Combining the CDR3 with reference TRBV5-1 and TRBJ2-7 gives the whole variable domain KAGVTQTPRYLIKTRGQQVTLSCSPISGHRSVSWYQQTPGQGLQFLFEYFSETQRNKGNFPGRFSGRQFSNSRSEMNVSTLELGDSALYLCASSLVAVPGSEQYFGPGTRLTVT.

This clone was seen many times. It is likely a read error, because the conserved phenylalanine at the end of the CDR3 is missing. In DNA, the CDR3 is TGCAGTGCTAGAGAGACGGATTATGGCTACACCCTC. This encodes CSARETDYGYTL. V and J are TRBV20-1 and TRBJ1-2, with D hard to call. This CDR3 has 12 amino acids. Germline V gives CDR1 DFQATT, CDR2 SNEGSKA (reference sequence). The V end lost 0 bases, the J end lost 5 bases, and 7 bases lay between the germline ends.

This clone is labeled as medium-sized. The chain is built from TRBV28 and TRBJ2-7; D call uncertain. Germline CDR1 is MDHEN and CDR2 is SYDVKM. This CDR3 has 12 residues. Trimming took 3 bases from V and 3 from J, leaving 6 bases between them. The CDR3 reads CASSLGIYEQYF. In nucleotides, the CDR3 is TGTGCCAGCAGTTTGGGGATCTACGAGCAGTACTTC.

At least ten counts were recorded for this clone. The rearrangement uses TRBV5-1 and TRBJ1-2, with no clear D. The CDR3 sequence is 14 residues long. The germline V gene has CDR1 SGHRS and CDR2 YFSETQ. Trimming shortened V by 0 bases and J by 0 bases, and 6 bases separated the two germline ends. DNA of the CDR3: TGCGCCAGCAGCTTGGATACGTCTAACTATGGCTACACCTTC. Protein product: CASSLDTSNYGYTF.

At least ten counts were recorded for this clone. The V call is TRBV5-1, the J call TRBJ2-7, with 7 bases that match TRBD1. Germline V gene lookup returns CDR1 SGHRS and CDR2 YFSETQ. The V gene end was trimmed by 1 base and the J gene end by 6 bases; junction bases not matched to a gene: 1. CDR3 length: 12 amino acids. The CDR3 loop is CASSLRDSEQYF. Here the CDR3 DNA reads TGCGCCAGCAGCTTGAGGGACAGCGAGCAGTACTTC.

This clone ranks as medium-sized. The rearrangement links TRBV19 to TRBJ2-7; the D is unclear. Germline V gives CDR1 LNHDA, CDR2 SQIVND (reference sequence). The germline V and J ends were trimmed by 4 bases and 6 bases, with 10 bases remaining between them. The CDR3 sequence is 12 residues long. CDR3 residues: CASSTGFSEQYF. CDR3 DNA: TGTGCCAGTAGTACAGGATTCTCCGAGCAGTACTTC.

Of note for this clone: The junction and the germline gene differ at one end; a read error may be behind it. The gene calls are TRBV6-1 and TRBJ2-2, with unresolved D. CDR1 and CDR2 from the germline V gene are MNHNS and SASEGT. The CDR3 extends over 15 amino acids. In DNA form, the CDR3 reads TGCGTCAGCAGTGAGGCCAGGTTTTTAACCTGGGAGCTGTTTTTT. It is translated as CVSSEARFLTWELFF.

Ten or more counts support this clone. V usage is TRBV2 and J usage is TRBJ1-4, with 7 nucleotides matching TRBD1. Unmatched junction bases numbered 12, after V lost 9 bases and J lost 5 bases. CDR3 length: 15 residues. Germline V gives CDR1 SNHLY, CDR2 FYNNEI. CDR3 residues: CARNQGGGPNEKLFF. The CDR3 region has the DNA TGTGCCAGAAACCAGGGGGGGGGGCCAAATGAAAAACTGTTTTTT. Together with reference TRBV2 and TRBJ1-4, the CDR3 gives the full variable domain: EPEVTQTPSHQVTQMGQEVILRCVPISNHLYFYWYRQILGQKVEFLVSFYNNEISEKSEIFDDQFSVERPDGSNFTLKIRSTKLEDSAMYFCARNQGGGPNEKLFFGSGTQLSVL.

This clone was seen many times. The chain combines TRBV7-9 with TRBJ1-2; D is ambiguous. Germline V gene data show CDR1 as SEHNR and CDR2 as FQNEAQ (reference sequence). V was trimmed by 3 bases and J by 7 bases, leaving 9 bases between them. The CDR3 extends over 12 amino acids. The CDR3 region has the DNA TGTGCCAGCAGCTTCGCCTTTCCTGGCTACACCTTC. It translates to CASSFAFPGYTF.

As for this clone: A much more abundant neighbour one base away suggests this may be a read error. CDR3 residues: CASRNGEETQYF. CDR3 DNA: TGTGCCAGCAGGAACGGGGAGGAGACCCAGTACTTC. The V call is TRBV7-8, the J call TRBJ2-5; maybe TRBD2 (5 bases). This CDR3 comprises 12 residues. CDR1 is SGHVS, CDR2 FQNEAQ, per germline. The V and J ends lost 6 bases and 5 bases respectively, with 10 bases between them.

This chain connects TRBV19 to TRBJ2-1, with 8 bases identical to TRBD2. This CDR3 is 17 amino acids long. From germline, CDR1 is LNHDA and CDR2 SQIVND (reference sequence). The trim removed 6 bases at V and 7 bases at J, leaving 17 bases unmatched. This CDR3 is CASSPVLAVGRGNEQFF. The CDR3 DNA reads TGTGCCAGTAGCCCGGTACTAGCGGTAGGCCGCGGGAATGAGCAGTTCTTC.

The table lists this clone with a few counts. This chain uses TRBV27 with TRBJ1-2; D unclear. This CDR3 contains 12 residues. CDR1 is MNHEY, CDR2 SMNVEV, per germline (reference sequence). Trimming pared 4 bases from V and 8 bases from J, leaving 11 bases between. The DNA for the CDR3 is TGTGCCAGCAGTTCGGTGGGCTCCGGCTACACCTTC. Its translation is CASSSVGSGYTF.

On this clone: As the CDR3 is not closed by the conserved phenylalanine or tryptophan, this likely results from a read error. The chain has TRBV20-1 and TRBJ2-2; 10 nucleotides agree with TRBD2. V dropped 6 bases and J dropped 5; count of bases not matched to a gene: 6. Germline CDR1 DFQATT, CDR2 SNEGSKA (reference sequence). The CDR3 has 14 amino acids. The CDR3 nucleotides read TGCAGTGCCGGTAGCGGGGGGAGGACCGGGGAGCTGTTTCTC. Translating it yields CSAGSGGRTGELFL.

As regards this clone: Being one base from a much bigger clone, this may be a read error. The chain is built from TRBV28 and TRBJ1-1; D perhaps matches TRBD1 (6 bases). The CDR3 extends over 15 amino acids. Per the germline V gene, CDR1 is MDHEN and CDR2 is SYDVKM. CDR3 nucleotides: TGCGCCAGCAGACCCTCGACAGGACTGAACACTGAAGCTTTCTTT. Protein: CASRPSTGLNTEAFF.

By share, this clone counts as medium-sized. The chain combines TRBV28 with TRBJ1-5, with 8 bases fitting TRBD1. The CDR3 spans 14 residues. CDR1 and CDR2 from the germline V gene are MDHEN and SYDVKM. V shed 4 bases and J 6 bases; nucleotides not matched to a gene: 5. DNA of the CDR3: TGTGCCAGCAGTTCTGGACAGGGTACTCAGCCCCAGCATTTT. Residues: CASSSGQGTQPQHF.